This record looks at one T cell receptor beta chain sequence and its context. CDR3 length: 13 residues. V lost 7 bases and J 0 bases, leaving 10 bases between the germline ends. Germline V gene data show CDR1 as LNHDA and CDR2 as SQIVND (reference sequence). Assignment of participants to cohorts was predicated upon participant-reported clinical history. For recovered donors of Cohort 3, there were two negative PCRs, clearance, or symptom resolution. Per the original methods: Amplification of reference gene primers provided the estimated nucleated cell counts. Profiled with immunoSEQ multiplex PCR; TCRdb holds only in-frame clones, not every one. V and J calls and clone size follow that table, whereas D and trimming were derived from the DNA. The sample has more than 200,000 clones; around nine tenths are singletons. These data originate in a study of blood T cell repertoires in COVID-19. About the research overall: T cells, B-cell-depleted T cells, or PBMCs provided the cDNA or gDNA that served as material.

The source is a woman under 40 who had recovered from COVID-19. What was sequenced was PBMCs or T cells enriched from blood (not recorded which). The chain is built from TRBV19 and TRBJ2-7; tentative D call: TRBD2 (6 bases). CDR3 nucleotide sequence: TGTGCCAGTACTGGCGGGAACTCCTACGAGCAGTACTTC. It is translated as CASTGGNSYEQYF.